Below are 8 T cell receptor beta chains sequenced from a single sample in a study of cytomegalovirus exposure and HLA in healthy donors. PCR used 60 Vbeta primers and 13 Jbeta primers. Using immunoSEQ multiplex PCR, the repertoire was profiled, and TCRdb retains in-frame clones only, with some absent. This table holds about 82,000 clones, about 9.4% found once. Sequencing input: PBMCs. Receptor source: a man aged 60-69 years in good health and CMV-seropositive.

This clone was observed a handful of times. This CDR3 is CASSLSGQGSPYEQYF. Here the CDR3 DNA reads TGCGCCAGCAGCTTGTCCGGACAGGGGTCCCCCTACGAGCAGTACTTC. The chain is built from TRBV5-1 and TRBJ2-7, with 9 bases that match TRBD1. The ends lost 1 base at V and 2 bases at J; junction bases unmatched: 7. Per germline, CDR1 SGHRS and CDR2 YFSETQ. This CDR3 is built from 16 residues.

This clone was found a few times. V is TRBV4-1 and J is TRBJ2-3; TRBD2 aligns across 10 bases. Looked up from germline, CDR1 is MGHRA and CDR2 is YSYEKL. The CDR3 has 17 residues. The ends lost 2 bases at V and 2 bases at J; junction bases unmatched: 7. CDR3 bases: TGCGCCAGCAGCCAACGGCCAGCGGGAGGGGACACAGATACGCAGTATTTT. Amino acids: CASSQRPAGGDTDTQYF.

The CDR3 coding sequence is TGTGCCAGCAGTACGCGGGGGCCTGGGGCCAACGTCCTGACTTTC. This sequence encodes CASSTRGPGANVLTF. The chain couples TRBV28 to TRBJ2-6, with D perhaps matching TRBD2 (7 bases). V was clipped by 5 bases and J by 2 bases, with 10 bases between them. Looked up from germline, CDR1 is MDHEN and CDR2 is SYDVKM. The CDR3 totals 15 residues. Supplemented by reference TRBV28 and TRBJ2-6, the full variable domain reads DVKVTQSSRYLVKRTGEKVFLECVQDMDHENMFWYRQDPGLGLRLIYFSYDVKMKEKGDIPEGYSVSREKKERFSLILESASTNQTSMYLCASSTRGPGANVLTFGAGSRLTVL.

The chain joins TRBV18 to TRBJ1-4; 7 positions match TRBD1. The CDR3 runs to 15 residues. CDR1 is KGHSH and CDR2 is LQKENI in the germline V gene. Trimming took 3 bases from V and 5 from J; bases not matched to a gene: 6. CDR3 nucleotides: TGTGCCAGCTCACCCCGGGCACAGGGGAATGAAAAACTGTTTTTT. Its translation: CASSPRAQGNEKLFF.

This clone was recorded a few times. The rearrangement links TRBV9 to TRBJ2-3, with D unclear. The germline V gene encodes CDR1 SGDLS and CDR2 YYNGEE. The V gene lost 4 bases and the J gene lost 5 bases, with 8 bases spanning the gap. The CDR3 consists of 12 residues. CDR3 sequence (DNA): TGTGCCAGCAGCCCTAGTGGAGATACGCAGTATTTT. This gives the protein CASSPSGDTQYF.

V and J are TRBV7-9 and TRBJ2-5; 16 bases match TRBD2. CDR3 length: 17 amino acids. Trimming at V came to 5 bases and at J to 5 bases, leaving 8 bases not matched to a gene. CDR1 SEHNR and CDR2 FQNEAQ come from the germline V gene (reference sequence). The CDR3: CASSPQGLAGGMETQYF. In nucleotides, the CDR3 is TGTGCCAGCAGCCCCCAGGGACTAGCGGGAGGGATGGAGACCCAGTACTTC. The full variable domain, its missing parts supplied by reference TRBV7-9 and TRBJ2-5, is DTGVSQNPRHKITKRGQNVTFRCDPISEHNRLYWYRQTLGQGPEFLTYFQNEAQLEKSRLLSDRFSAERPKGSFSTLEIQRTEQGDSAMYLCASSPQGLAGGMETQYFGPGTRLLVL.

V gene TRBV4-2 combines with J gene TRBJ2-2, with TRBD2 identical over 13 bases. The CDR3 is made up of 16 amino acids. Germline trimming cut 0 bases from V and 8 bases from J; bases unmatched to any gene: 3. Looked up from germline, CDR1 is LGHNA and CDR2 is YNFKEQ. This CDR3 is CASSQDRGLAGGELFF. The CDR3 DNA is TGTGCCAGCAGCCAAGATCGGGGACTAGCGGGGGGGGAGCTGTTTTTT.

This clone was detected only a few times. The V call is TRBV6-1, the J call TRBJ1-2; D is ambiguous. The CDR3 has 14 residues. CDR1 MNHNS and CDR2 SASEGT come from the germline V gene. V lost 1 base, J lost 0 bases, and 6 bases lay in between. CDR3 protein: CASSEVGANYGYTF. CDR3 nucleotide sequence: TGTGCCAGCAGTGAAGTGGGAGCTAACTATGGCTACACCTTC.